What follows are 14 T cell receptor beta chains derived from one specimen sequenced in a study of T cells after yellow fever vaccination. Via MiXCR, TCRdb re-called the 5' RACE reads, giving one row per CDR3 protein. The repertoire holds under 350,000 distinct CDR3 sequences, with over 3.5% as singletons. The source material was PBMCs, sampled 5 days after the yellow fever booster vaccination. These receptor sequences come from a man aged 18 to 29 who received the YFV17D yellow fever vaccine.

This clonotype was found a few times. This chain links TRBV2 with TRBJ2-2; TRBD2 aligns across 7 bases. Germline-derived CDR1 and CDR2 are SNHLY and FYNNEI. The trim removed 7 bases at V and 2 bases at J, leaving 1 base unmatched. The CDR3 is 13 residues long. The CDR3 coding sequence is TGTGCCAGCAAGGGACTAAACACCGGGGAGCTGTTTTTT. Translation gives CASKGLNTGELFF.

This clonotype was recorded a few times. The rearrangement uses TRBV5-1 and TRBJ1-3; D uncertain. Germline CDR1 reads SGHRS; CDR2 reads YFSETQ. Trimming stripped 4 bases from V and 0 bases from J, with 14 bases between. This CDR3 comprises 16 residues. The CDR3 coding sequence is TGCGCCAGCAGCGGCCTCCCGGGATTCTCTGGAAACACCATATATTTT. Protein: CASSGLPGFSGNTIYF.

The J gene is TRBJ1-2, the V gene TRBV7-2, with D tentatively TRBD1 (6 bases). The CDR3 loop spans 15 amino acids. V shed 5 bases and J shed 2 bases, with 15 bases lying between them. Germline values: CDR1 SGHTA, CDR2 FQGNSA. The CDR3 coding sequence is TGTGCCAGCAGCCCTATCAGGGGAGGAAACTATGGCTACACCTTC. Translation: CASSPIRGGNYGYTF.

The chain carries TRBV30 and TRBJ1-1; TRBD1 might be the D (6 bases). Germline V gene sequence: CDR1 GTSNPN, CDR2 SVGIG (reference sequence). The V gene lost 5 bases and the J gene lost 5 bases, with 12 bases spanning the gap. CDR3 length equals 12 residues. In nucleotides, the CDR3 is TGTGCCTGGGACAGGCGTAGAACTGAAGCTTTCTTT. This encodes CAWDRRRTEAFF.

The chain carries TRBV5-1 and TRBJ2-2; weak D call: TRBD2 (6 bases). The CDR3 consists of 14 residues. Per the germline V gene, CDR1 is SGHRS and CDR2 is YFSETQ. Trimming left V 6 bases short and J 1 base short, with 10 bases between. DNA of the CDR3: TGCGCCAGCATATTAGCGGAGAACACCGGGGAGCTGTTTTTT. Amino acid sequence: CASILAENTGELFF.

This clonotype was counted many times. The V call is TRBV10-3, the J call TRBJ1-2; the D gene is possibly TRBD1 (5 bases). Per germline, CDR1 ENHRY and CDR2 SYGVKD. V gave up 0 bases and J gave up 4 bases, with 12 bases separating them. The CDR3 is made up of 15 amino acids. CDR3 sequence: CAISESGPGTYGYTF. The CDR3 DNA reads TGTGCCATCAGTGAGTCGGGCCCGGGGACCTATGGCTACACCTTC.

The chain is built from TRBV10-1 and TRBJ2-4; the D call may be TRBD1 or TRBD2 (5 bases each). The ends were cut back, 2 bases at V and 8 bases at J, with 10 bases in the middle. The CDR3 contains 13 residues. Looked up from germline, CDR1 is WNHNN and CDR2 is SYGVQD (reference sequence). In nucleotides, the CDR3 is TGCGCCAGCAGTGAGGGGGGAATCGACATTCAGTACTTC. The encoded protein is CASSEGGIDIQYF.

This clonotype was detected only a few times. The V call is TRBV20-1, the J call TRBJ1-5; D gene uncertain. Germline V gene sequence: CDR1 DFQATT, CDR2 SNEGSKA (reference sequence). The CDR3 has 14 residues. The germline V and J ends were trimmed by 2 bases and 0 bases, with 8 bases remaining between them. The CDR3 sequence is CSARQTNSNQPQHF. The CDR3 nucleotides are TGCAGTGCTAGACAGACCAATAGCAATCAGCCCCAGCATTTT.

This clonotype has ten or more counts. The chain links TRBV5-1 to TRBJ2-5; 10 bases are a match to TRBD2. V trimming: 4 bases; J trimming: 5 bases; junction bases outside the gene matches: 2. The CDR3 runs to 13 residues. Germline V gene lookup returns CDR1 SGHRS and CDR2 YFSETQ. Here the CDR3 DNA reads TGCGCCAGCAGCACTAGCGGGGATGAGACCCAGTACTTC. This encodes CASSTSGDETQYF.

This clonotype was found a few times. The CDR3 sequence is CASSPDRVPQETQYF. Written as DNA, the CDR3 is TGCGCCAGCAGCCCAGATAGGGTACCCCAAGAGACCCAGTACTTC. V gene TRBV5-1 combines with J gene TRBJ2-5; no firm D call. Per the germline V gene, CDR1 is SGHRS and CDR2 is YFSETQ. This CDR3 is 15 amino acids long. V was cut by 4 bases and J by 1 base, with 14 bases left in between. The full variable domain, in which reference TRBV5-1 and TRBJ2-5 provide the parts outside the CDR3, is KAGVTQTPRYLIKTRGQQVTLSCSPISGHRSVSWYQQTPGQGLQFLFEYFSETQRNKGNFPGRFSGRQFSNSRSEMNVSTLELGDSALYLCASSPDRVPQETQYFGPGTRLLVL.

The V and J genes are TRBV5-1 and TRBJ1-1; TRBD1 matches at 8 bases. Losses at the gene ends were 2 bases for V and 6 bases for J; bases not matched to a gene: 6. This CDR3 contains 14 residues. Germline CDR1 SGHRS, CDR2 YFSETQ. The CDR3 nucleotides read TGCGCCAGCAGCTTAGGGGACAGGACACCTGAAGCTTTCTTT. Its protein is CASSLGDRTPEAFF.

The J gene is TRBJ2-7, the V gene TRBV7-8; D remains unclear. Between the trimmed V and J ends, which lost 5 bases and 6 bases, there was a span of 14 bases. The CDR3 has 13 amino acids. Germline-derived CDR1 and CDR2 are SGHVS and FQNEAQ. CDR3: CASSPVSSVEQYF. For the CDR3, the DNA is TGTGCCAGCAGCCCCGTTTCTTCCGTCGAGCAGTACTTC.

This clonotype has only a few counts. The J gene is TRBJ1-5, the V gene TRBV12-3 or TRBV12-4, with D perhaps TRBD1 (5 bases). The V end lost 10 bases, the J end lost 2 bases, and 12 bases lay between the germline ends. CDR3 length: 13 residues. The CDR3 loop reads CATRRGGNQPQHF. The CDR3 nucleotides read TGTGCCACCCGGCGGGGGGGCAATCAGCCCCAGCATTTT.

This clonotype was found a few times. The chain employs TRBV5-1 and TRBJ1-4; the D gene is possibly TRBD1 (5 bases). The CDR3 extends over 15 amino acids. The V gene's germline CDR1 is SGHRS and CDR2 YFSETQ. V was pared by 4 bases and J by 6 bases, with 16 bases between. CDR3 in DNA: TGCGCCAGCAGCACTGCAGGGTTCGGCGATGAAAAACTGTTTTTT. Protein: CASSTAGFGDEKLFF.